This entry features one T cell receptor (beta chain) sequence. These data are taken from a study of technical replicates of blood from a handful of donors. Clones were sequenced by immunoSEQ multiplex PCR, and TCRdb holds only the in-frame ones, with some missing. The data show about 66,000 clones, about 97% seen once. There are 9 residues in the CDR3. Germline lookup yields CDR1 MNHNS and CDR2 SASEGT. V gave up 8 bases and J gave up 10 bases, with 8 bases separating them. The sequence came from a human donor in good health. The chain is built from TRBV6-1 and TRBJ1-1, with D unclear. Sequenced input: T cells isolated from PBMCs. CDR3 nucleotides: TGTGCCAGCTCCTCTTTAGCTTTCTTT. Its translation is CASSSLAFF.